The 6 T cell receptor beta chains below all came from one sample that was sequenced in a study of blood T cell repertoires in COVID-19. Measured with immunoSEQ multiplex PCR; TCRdb has only the in-frame clones, and not every one. The sample holds 250,000 or so clones, around 90% seen once. The sample comprised peripheral blood. These receptors were obtained from a woman aged 60 to 75 with COVID-19, enrolled during active disease.

The rearrangement links TRBV2 to TRBJ1-3; possibly TRBD1 for D (6 bases). This CDR3 has 14 amino acids. CDR1 and CDR2 (germline): SNHLY, FYNNEI. Trimming pared 3 bases from V and 2 bases from J, leaving 8 bases between. The CDR3, as DNA: TGTGCCAGCAGTGAGTGGGGGCCTGGAAACACCATATATTTT. It is translated as CASSEWGPGNTIYF.

The gene calls are TRBV9 and TRBJ2-1, with 7 bases aligning to TRBD1. This CDR3 is built from 11 residues. The V and J ends lost 5 bases and 9 bases, in that order; junction bases with no gene match: 2. The germline V gene encodes CDR1 SGDLS and CDR2 YYNGEE. The CDR3 nucleotides read TGTGCCAGCAGTGCAGGGGGTGAGCAGTTCTTC. This codes for CASSAGGEQFF.

The chain uses TRBV27 and TRBJ2-1; D not resolved. V lost 3 bases and J lost 5, with 2 bases in between. Germline CDR1 and CDR2: MNHEY and SMNVEV (reference sequence). The length of the CDR3 is 11 residues. The CDR3, as DNA: TGTGCCAGCAGTTTTAACAATGAGCAGTTCTTC. Its protein is CASSFNNEQFF.

The chain links TRBV7-2 to TRBJ1-6, with 8 bases matching TRBD1. Trimming at V came to 5 bases and at J to 3 bases, leaving 6 bases not matched to a gene. The germline CDR1 and CDR2 sequences are SGHTA and FQGNSA. The CDR3 covers 16 residues. CDR3 amino acids: CASSPRQGLYNSPLHF. In DNA form, the CDR3 reads TGTGCCAGCAGCCCCCGACAGGGGCTCTATAATTCACCCCTCCACTTT. Full variable domain (outside the CDR3, taken from reference TRBV7-2 and TRBJ1-6): GAGVSQSPSNKVTEKGKDVELRCDPISGHTALYWYRQSLGQGLEFLIYFQGNSAPDKSGLPSDRFSAERTGGSVSTLTIQRTQQEDSAVYLCASSPRQGLYNSPLHFGNGTRLTVT.

This rearrangement joins TRBV4-2 to TRBJ1-5; D not resolved. Germline V gives CDR1 LGHNA, CDR2 YNFKEQ. The length of the CDR3 is 13 residues. Trimming took off 0 bases at V and 6 bases at J, with 6 bases between the two ends. The DNA for the CDR3 is TGTGCCAGCAGCCAAGATCTGAGTCAGCCCCAGCATTTT. Translating it yields CASSQDLSQPQHF.

The chain employs TRBV7-2 and TRBJ2-4; 9 nucleotides line up with TRBD1. V trimming: 3 bases; J trimming: 2 bases; junction bases outside the gene matches: 5. This CDR3 has 16 residues. The V gene's germline CDR1 is SGHTA and CDR2 FQGNSA. The CDR3 loop reads CASSFAGTGTKNIQYF. CDR3 DNA sequence: TGTGCCAGCAGCTTTGCCGGGACAGGGACCAAAAACATTCAGTACTTC.